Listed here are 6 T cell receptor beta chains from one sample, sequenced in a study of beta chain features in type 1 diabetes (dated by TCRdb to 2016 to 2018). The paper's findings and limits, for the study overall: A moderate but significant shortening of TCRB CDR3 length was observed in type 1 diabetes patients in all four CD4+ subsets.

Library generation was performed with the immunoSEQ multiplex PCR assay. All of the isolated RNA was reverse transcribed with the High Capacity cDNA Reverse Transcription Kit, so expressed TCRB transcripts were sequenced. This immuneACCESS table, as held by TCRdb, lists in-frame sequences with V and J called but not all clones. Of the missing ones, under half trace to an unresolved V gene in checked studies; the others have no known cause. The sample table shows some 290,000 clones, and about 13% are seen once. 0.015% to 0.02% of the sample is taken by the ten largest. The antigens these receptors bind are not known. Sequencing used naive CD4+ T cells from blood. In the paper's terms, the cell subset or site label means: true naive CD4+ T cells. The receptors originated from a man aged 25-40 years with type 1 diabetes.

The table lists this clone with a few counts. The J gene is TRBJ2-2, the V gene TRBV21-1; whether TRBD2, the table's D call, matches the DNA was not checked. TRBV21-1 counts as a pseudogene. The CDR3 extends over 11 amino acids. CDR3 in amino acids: CAIRVGGELFF. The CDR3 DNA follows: TGTGCCATCCGGGTAGGCGGGGAGCTGTTTTTT.

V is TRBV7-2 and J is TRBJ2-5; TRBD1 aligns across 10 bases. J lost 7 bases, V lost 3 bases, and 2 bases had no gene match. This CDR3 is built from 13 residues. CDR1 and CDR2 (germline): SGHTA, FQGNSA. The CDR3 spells CASSLGQGRTQYF. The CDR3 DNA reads TGTGCCAGCAGCTTGGGACAGGGGCGGACCCAGTACTTC. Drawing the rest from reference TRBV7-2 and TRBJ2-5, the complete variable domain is GAGVSQSPSNKVTEKGKDVELRCDPISGHTALYWYRQSLGQGLEFLIYFQGNSAPDKSGLPSDRFSAERTGGSVSTLTIQRTQQEDSAVYLCASSLGQGRTQYFGPGTRLLVL.

In DNA form, the CDR3 reads TGTGCCAGCAGCGTAGGTCTAGCGGGAGTCGCTACGAACACCGGGGAGCTGTTTTTT. This gives the protein CASSVGLAGVATNTGELFF. J is TRBJ2-2 and V is TRBV9, with 10 bases fitting TRBD2. The CDR3 extends over 19 amino acids. Germline CDR1 reads SGDLS; CDR2 reads YYNGEE. V lost 0 bases to trimming and J lost 0 bases; unmatched junction nucleotides: 8.

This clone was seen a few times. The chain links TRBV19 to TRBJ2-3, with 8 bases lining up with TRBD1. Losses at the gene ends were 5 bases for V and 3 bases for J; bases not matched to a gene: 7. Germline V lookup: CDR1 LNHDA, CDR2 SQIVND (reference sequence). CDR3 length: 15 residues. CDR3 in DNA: TGTGCCAGTAGTGGCTCAGGGGGCTTTACAGATACGCAGTATTTT. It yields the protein CASSGSGGFTDTQYF.

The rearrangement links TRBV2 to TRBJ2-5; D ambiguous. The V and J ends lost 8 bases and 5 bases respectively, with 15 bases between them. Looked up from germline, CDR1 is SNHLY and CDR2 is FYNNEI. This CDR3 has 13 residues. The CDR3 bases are TGTGCCAGCTACCAGGCGCGAGAGGAGACCCAGTACTTC. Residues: CASYQAREETQYF.

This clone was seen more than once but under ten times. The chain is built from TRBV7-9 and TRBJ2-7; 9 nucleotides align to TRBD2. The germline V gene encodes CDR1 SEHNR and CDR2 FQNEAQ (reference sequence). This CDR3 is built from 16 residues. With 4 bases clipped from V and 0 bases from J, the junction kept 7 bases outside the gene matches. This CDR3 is CASSSDLAGSSYEQYF. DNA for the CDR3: TGTGCCAGCAGCTCGGACCTAGCGGGATCCTCCTACGAGCAGTACTTC.